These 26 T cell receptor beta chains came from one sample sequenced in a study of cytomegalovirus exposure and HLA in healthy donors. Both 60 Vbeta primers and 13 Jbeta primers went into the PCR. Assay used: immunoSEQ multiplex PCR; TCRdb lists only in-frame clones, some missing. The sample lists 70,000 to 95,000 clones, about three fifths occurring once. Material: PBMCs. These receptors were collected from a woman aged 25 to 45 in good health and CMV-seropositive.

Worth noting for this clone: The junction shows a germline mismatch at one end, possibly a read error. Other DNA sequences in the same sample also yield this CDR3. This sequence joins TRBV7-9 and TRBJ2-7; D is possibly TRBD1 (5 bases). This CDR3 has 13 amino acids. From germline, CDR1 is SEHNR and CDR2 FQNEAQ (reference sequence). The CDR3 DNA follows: TGCGCCAGCAGCTACGGACACTCCTACGAGCAGTACTTC. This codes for CASSYGHSYEQYF.

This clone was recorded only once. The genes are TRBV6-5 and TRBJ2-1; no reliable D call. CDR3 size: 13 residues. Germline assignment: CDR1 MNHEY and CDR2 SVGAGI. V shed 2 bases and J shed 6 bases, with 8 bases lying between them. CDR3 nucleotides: TGTGCCAGCAGTTACCCTCCGGGCAATGAGCAGTTCTTC. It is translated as CASSYPPGNEQFF.

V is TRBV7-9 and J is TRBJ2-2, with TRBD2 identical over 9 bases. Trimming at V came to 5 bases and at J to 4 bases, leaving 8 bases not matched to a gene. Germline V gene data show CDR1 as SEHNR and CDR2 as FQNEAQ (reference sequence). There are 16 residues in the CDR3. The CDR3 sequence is CASSRAGLAGTGELFF. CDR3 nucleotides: TGTGCCAGCAGCCGTGCGGGACTAGCCGGCACCGGGGAGCTGTTTTTT.

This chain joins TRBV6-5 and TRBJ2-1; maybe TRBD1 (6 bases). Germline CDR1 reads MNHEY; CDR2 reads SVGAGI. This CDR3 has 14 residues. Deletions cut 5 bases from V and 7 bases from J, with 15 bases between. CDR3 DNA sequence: TGTGCCAGCAGTGGGGAAAGGGGGAGAAATGAGCAGTTCTTC. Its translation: CASSGERGRNEQFF.

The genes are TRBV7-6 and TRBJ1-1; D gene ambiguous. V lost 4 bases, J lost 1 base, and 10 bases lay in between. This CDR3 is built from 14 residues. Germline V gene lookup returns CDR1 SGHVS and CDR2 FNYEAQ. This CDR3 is CASSSEGSNTEAFF. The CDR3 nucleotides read TGTGCCAGCAGCTCCGAGGGTTCGAACACTGAAGCTTTCTTT.

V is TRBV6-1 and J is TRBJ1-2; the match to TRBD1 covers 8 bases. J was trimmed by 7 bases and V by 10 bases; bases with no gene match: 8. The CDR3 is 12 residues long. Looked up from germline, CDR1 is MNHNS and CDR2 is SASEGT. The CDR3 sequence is CATHLGQGGYTF. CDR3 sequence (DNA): TGTGCCACCCACCTCGGACAGGGTGGCTACACCTTC.

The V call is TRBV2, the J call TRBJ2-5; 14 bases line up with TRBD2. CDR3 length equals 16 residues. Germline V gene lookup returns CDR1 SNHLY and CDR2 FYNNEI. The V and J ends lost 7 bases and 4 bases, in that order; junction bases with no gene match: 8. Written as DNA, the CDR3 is TGTGCCAGCAACCGAGGACTAGCGGGGGGCGCAGAGACCCAGTACTTC. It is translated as CASNRGLAGGAETQYF. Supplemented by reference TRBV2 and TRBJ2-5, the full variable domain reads EPEVTQTPSHQVTQMGQEVILRCVPISNHLYFYWYRQILGQKVEFLVSFYNNEISEKSEIFDDQFSVERPDGSNFTLKIRSTKLEDSAMYFCASNRGLAGGAETQYFGPGTRLLVL.

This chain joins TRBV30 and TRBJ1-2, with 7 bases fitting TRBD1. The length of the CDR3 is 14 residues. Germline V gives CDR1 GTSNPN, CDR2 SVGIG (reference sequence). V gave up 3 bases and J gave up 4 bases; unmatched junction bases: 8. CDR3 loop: CAWREPGGGYGYTF. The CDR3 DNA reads TGTGCCTGGAGGGAGCCAGGGGGTGGCTATGGCTACACCTTC.

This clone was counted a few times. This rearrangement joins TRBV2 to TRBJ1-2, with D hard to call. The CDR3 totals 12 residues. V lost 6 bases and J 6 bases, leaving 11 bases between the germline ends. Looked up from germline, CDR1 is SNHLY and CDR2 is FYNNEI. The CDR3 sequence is CASSNSLNGYTF. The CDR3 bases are TGTGCCAGCAGCAACAGCCTCAATGGCTACACCTTC.

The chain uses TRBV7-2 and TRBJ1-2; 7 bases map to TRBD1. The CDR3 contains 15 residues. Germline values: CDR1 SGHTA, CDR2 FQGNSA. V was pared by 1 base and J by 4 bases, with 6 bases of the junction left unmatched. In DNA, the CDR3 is TGTGCCAGCAGCTTAGGGATGGGGACAGCCTATGGCTACACCTTC. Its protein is CASSLGMGTAYGYTF.

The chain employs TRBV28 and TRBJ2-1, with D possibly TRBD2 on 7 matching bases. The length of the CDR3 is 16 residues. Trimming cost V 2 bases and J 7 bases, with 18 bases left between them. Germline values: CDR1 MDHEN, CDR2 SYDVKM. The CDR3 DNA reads TGTGCCAGCAGTTTACGGGGCGGGGGCGGGGTGAATGAGCAGTTCTTC. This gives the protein CASSLRGGGGVNEQFF.

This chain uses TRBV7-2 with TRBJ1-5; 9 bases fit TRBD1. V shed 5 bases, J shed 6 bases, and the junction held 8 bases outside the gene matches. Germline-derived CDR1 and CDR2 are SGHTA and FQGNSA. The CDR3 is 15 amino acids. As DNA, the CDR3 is TGTGCCAGCAGCCCGGGACAGGGTCAGGGTCAGCCCCAGCATTTT. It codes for CASSPGQGQGQPQHF. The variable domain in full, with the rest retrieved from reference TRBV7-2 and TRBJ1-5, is GAGVSQSPSNKVTEKGKDVELRCDPISGHTALYWYRQSLGQGLEFLIYFQGNSAPDKSGLPSDRFSAERTGGSVSTLTIQRTQQEDSAVYLCASSPGQGQGQPQHFGDGTRLSIL.

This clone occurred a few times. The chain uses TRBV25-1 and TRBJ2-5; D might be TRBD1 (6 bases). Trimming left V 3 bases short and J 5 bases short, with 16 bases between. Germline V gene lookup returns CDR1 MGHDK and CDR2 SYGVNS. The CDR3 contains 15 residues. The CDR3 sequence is CASSDLGGLGETQYF. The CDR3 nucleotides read TGTGCCAGCAGTGATTTAGGGGGTCTTGGGGAGACCCAGTACTTC. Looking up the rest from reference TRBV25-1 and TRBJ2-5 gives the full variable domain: EADIYQTPRYLVIGTGKKITLECSQTMGHDKMYWYQQDPGMELHLIHYSYGVNSTEKGDLSSESTVSRIRTEHFPLTLESARPSHTSQYLCASSDLGGLGETQYFGPGTRLLVL.

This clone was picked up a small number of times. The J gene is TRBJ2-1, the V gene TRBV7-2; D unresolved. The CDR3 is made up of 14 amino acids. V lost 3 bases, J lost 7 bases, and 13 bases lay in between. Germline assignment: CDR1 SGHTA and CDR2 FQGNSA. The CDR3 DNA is TGTGCCAGCAGCTTTTTAACCCTAGATAATGAGCAGTTCTTC. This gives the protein CASSFLTLDNEQFF.

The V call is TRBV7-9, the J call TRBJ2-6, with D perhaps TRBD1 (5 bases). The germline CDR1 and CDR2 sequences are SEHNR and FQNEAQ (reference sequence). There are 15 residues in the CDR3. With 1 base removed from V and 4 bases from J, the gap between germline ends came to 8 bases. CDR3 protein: CASSLEGHGANVLTF. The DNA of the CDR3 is TGTGCCAGCAGCTTAGAGGGGCACGGGGCCAACGTCCTGACTTTC.

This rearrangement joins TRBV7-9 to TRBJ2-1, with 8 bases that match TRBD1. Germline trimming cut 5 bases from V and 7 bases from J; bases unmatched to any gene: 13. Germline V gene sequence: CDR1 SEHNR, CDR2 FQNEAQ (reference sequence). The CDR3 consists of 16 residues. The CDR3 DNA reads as TGTGCCAGCAGCATAGGAAGGACAGGGTCCCGTAATGAGCAGTTCTTC. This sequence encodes CASSIGRTGSRNEQFF. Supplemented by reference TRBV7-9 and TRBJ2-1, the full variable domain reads DTGVSQNPRHKITKRGQNVTFRCDPISEHNRLYWYRQTLGQGPEFLTYFQNEAQLEKSRLLSDRFSAERPKGSFSTLEIQRTEQGDSAMYLCASSIGRTGSRNEQFFGPGTRLTVL.

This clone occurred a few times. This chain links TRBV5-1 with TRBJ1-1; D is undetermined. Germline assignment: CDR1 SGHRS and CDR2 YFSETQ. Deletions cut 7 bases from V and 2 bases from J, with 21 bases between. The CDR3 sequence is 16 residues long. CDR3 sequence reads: CASRSGEGGLNTEAFF. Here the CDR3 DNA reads TGCGCCAGCCGCTCTGGTGAGGGTGGGTTAAACACTGAAGCTTTCTTT.

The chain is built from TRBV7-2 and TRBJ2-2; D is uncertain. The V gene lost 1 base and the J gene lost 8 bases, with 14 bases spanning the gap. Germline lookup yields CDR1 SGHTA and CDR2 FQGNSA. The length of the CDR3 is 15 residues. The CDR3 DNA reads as TGTGCCAGCAGCTTAGATCCTGATCCCAGGGGGGAGCTGTTTTTT. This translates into CASSLDPDPRGELFF.

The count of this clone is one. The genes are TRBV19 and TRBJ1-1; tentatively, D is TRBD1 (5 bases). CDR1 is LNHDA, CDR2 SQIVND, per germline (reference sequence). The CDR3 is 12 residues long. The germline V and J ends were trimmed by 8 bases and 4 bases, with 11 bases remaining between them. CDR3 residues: CASDDQGTEAFF. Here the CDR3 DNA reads TGTGCCAGTGATGACCAGGGCACTGAAGCTTTCTTT.

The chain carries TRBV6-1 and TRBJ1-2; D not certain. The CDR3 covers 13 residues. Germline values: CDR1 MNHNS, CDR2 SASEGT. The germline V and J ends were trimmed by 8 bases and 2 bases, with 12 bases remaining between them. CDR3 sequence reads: CASAEGGNYGYTF. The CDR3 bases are TGTGCCAGCGCAGAAGGAGGGAACTATGGCTACACCTTC.

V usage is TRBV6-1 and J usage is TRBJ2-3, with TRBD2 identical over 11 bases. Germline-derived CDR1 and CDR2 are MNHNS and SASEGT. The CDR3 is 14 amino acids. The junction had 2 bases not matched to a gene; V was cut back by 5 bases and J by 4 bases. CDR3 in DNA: TGTGCCAGCAGTCTTAGCGGGGGGGCAGATACGCAGTATTTT. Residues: CASSLSGGADTQYF.

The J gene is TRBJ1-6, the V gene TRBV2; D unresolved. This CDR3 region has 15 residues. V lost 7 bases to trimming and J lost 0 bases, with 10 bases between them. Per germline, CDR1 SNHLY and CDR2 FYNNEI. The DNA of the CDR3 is TGTGCCAGCAATCTCGGGAGCTCCTATAATTCACCCCTCCACTTT. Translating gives CASNLGSSYNSPLHF.

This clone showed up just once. CDR3 bases: TGTGCCAGCAGCATTCGGACTAGCGGGGAACTGGAGCAGTACTTC. As protein: CASSIRTSGELEQYF. The chain links TRBV7-2 to TRBJ2-7, with 12 nucleotides matching TRBD2. The CDR3 has 15 amino acids. CDR1 is SGHTA and CDR2 is FQGNSA in the germline V gene. V trimming: 5 bases; J trimming: 7 bases; junction bases outside the gene matches: 9. Combining the CDR3 with reference TRBV7-2 and TRBJ2-7 gives the whole variable domain GAGVSQSPSNKVTEKGKDVELRCDPISGHTALYWYRQSLGQGLEFLIYFQGNSAPDKSGLPSDRFSAERTGGSVSTLTIQRTQQEDSAVYLCASSIRTSGELEQYFGPGTRLTVT.

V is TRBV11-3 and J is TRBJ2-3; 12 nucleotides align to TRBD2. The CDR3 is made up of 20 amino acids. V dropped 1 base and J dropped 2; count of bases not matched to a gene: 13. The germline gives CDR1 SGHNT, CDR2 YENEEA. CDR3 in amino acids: CASSLGETSGGRKNTDTQYF. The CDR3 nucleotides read TGTGCCAGCAGCTTAGGGGAGACTAGCGGGGGCCGAAAAAACACAGATACGCAGTATTTT.

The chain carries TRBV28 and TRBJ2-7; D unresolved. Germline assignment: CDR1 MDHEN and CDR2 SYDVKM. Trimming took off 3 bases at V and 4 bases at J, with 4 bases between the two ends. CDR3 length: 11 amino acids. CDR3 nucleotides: TGTGCCAGCAGTTTGAGGTACGAGCAGTACTTC. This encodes CASSLRYEQYF.

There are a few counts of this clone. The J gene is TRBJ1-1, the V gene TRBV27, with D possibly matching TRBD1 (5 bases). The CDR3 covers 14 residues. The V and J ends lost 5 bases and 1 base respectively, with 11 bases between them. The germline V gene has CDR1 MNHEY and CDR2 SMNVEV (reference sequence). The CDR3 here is CASSPGMENTEAFF. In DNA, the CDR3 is TGTGCCAGCAGTCCAGGGATGGAGAACACTGAAGCTTTCTTT.